Shown below are 17 T cell receptor beta chains from a single sample sequenced in a study of blood T cell repertoires in COVID-19. Sequencing was performed with immunoSEQ multiplex PCR; in TCRdb, only in-frame clones are kept and a portion is missing. The sample includes fewer than 90,000 clones, approximately 79% of them seen just once. Sequences were obtained from peripheral blood. Source of these receptors: a woman older than 75 with acute or convalescent COVID-19.

Concerning this clone: A read error may be the cause here, since a much bigger clone is one base away. This chain joins TRBV9 and TRBJ1-2; D call uncertain. The CDR3 runs to 15 residues. CDR1 and CDR2 from the germline V gene are SGDLS and YYNGEE. In DNA, the CDR3 is TGTGCCCGCAGCGGGCCCGCGGGCCCGGGCTATGGCTACACCTTC. Protein sequence: CARSGPAGPGYGYTF.

The rearrangement uses TRBV3-1 (or the pseudogene TRBV3-2) and TRBJ1-2, with D tentatively TRBD1 (5 bases). The CDR3 totals 14 residues. Germline values: CDR1 LGHDT, CDR2 YNNKEL (reference sequence). The V and J ends lost 0 bases and 7 bases respectively, with 12 bases between them. In nucleotides, the CDR3 is TGTGCCAGCAGCCAAGATGGGCAGGGTGGTGGCTACACCTTC. Translating it yields CASSQDGQGGGYTF.

This chain joins TRBV7-9 and TRBJ1-2; no definite D call. V was clipped by 1 base and J by 6 bases, with 9 bases between them. Germline V CDR1 and CDR2: SEHNR, FQNEAQ (reference sequence). The CDR3 consists of 13 residues. The CDR3 bases are TGTGCCAGCAGCTTAGTGGGTAGCGATGGCTACACCTTC. Translating gives CASSLVGSDGYTF.

The chain uses TRBV15 and TRBJ1-5, with no clear D. The CDR3 length is 14 residues. Germline-derived CDR1 and CDR2 are LNHNV and YYDKDF (reference sequence). Deletions cut 0 bases from V and 6 bases from J, with 9 bases between. In DNA form, the CDR3 reads TGTGCCACCAGCAGAGATTTGCTCGGTCAGCCCCAGCATTTT. As protein: CATSRDLLGQPQHF.

The chain uses TRBV7-3 and TRBJ2-3; D is possibly TRBD2 (5 bases). Germline V gene sequence: CDR1 SGHTA, CDR2 FQGTGA. The V and J ends lost 3 bases and 5 bases respectively, with 12 bases between them. CDR3 size: 14 residues. The CDR3 DNA is TGTGCCAGCAGCTTCATGCCGGGGATAGATACGCAGTATTTT. It translates to CASSFMPGIDTQYF.

V usage is TRBV6-5 and J usage is TRBJ2-7; the D gene is possibly TRBD2 (6 bases). The CDR3 extends over 13 amino acids. Germline CDR1 reads MNHEY; CDR2 reads SVGAGI. The V end lost 2 bases, the J end lost 2 bases, and 7 bases lay between the germline ends. CDR3 coding DNA: TGTGCCAGCAGTTACGGGGAGGCCTACGAGCAGTACTTC. Translation gives CASSYGEAYEQYF.

The chain joins TRBV12-3 or TRBV12-4 to TRBJ1-5; D is uncertain. CDR3 length: 13 amino acids. V lost 7 bases to trimming and J lost 3 bases, with 10 bases between them. CDR3 sequence (DNA): TGTGCCAGCACCACGGGGTACAATCAGCCCCAGCATTTT. Amino acids: CASTTGYNQPQHF.

This rearrangement joins TRBV3-1 (or the pseudogene TRBV3-2) to TRBJ1-2; TRBD1 matches 7 bases. CDR1 and CDR2 from the germline V gene are LGHDT and YNNKEL (reference sequence). J gave up 1 base and V 4 bases, and 9 bases lay outside the gene matches. There are 16 residues in the CDR3. The DNA for the CDR3 is TGTGCCAGCAGCCGTACACAGGGGCCGTTTAACTATGGCTACACCTTC. Its translation is CASSRTQGPFNYGYTF.

This chain's CDR3 is CASRDRGSPYGYTF. The DNA for the CDR3 is TGTGCCAGCAGGGACAGGGGGTCCCCCTATGGCTACACCTTC. This chain connects TRBV28 to TRBJ1-2, with 10 bases lining up with TRBD1. Germline assignment: CDR1 MDHEN and CDR2 SYDVKM. The trim removed 6 bases at V and 4 bases at J, leaving 5 bases unmatched. The CDR3 runs 14 residues.

The V gene is TRBV27, the J gene TRBJ2-1, with 7 positions matching TRBD1. Looked up from germline, CDR1 is MNHEY and CDR2 is SMNVEV (reference sequence). The V and J ends lost 6 bases and 2 bases, in that order; junction bases with no gene match: 1. The CDR3 has 13 residues. The CDR3 protein is CASRQGTYNEQFF. The CDR3 DNA sequence: TGTGCCAGCAGACAGGGGACCTACAATGAGCAGTTCTTC.

CDR3 DNA sequence: TGTGCCAGCTCACCCGGGACAGCGACTAACTATGGCTACACCTTC. Translated, it gives CASSPGTATNYGYTF. This chain joins TRBV18 and TRBJ1-2, with 7 nucleotides matching TRBD1. The CDR3 sequence is 15 residues long. V lost 3 bases and J lost 0; bases outside the gene matches: 4. Germline lookup yields CDR1 KGHSH and CDR2 LQKENI.

The gene calls are TRBV28 and TRBJ1-6; tentatively, D is TRBD1 (6 bases). The CDR3 covers 19 residues. The germline V gene has CDR1 MDHEN and CDR2 SYDVKM. Trimming removed 7 bases at V and 0 bases at J, with 22 bases between. CDR3 residues: CASIVSGTHHSSYNSPLHF. In nucleotides, the CDR3 is TGTGCCAGCATCGTCTCCGGGACACATCATAGCTCCTATAATTCACCCCTCCACTTT.

The chain has TRBV30 and TRBJ1-1; D not certain. V lost 2 bases and J 4 bases, leaving 11 bases between the germline ends. This CDR3 has 13 amino acids. Germline loops: CDR1 GTSNPN, CDR2 SVGIG (reference sequence). The CDR3 coding sequence is TGTGCCTGGAGTACGATCCTAAGCACTGAAGCTTTCTTT. Encoded protein: CAWSTILSTEAFF.

The chain employs TRBV3-1 (or the pseudogene TRBV3-2) and TRBJ2-7; a weak D match, TRBD2 (5 bases). With 2 bases removed from V and 0 bases from J, the gap between germline ends came to 11 bases. There are 15 residues in the CDR3. CDR1 LGHDT and CDR2 YNNKEL come from the germline V gene (reference sequence). CDR3 region: CASSQYPRDSYEQYF. CDR3 DNA: TGTGCCAGCAGCCAATACCCTCGGGACTCCTACGAGCAGTACTTC.

The chain uses TRBV5-4 and TRBJ2-3, with D unclear. V gave up 3 bases and J gave up 0 bases, with 8 bases separating them. This CDR3 region has 14 residues. From germline, CDR1 is SGHNT and CDR2 YYREEE (reference sequence). CDR3 loop: CASSSKASTDTQYF. Here the CDR3 DNA reads TGTGCCAGCAGCTCCAAAGCTAGCACAGATACGCAGTATTTT.

The chain has TRBV7-8 and TRBJ2-5; TRBD1 might be the D (5 bases). The germline V and J ends were trimmed by 5 bases and 4 bases, with 14 bases remaining between them. The CDR3 has 14 residues. CDR1 is SGHVS and CDR2 is FQNEAQ in the germline V gene. The CDR3, as DNA: TGTGCCAGCAGCCCCGGGCCAAGGGGAGAGACCCAGTACTTC. Encoded protein: CASSPGPRGETQYF.

V gene TRBV5-1 combines with J gene TRBJ2-5, with D hard to call. Trimming stripped 0 bases from V and 5 bases from J, with 5 bases between. CDR1 SGHRS and CDR2 YFSETQ come from the germline V gene. This CDR3 comprises 12 residues. The chain's CDR3 is CASSLALETQYF. The CDR3 DNA sequence: TGCGCCAGCAGCTTGGCTTTGGAGACCCAGTACTTC.